Listed here are 2 T cell receptor beta chains from one sample, sequenced in a study of cytomegalovirus exposure and HLA in healthy donors. Primers included in the PCR were 60 Vbeta and 13 Jbeta primers. Profiling relied on immunoSEQ multiplex PCR, and the TCRdb table lists in-frame clones only, not all of them. The table has approximately 150,000 clones, over 80% seen once. The sequenced sample consisted of PBMCs. These receptors all stem from a woman under 40 in good health and CMV-seronegative.

This clone was counted once. This rearrangement joins TRBV5-1 to TRBJ2-5; no clear D gene. The J call is in doubt because the DNA end fits TRBJ2-7 better. The CDR3 consists of 14 residues. The germline V gene encodes CDR1 SGHRS and CDR2 YFSETQ. CDR3 nucleotides: TGCGCCAGCAGCTTGGTGTTAGCTGCCTACGAGCAGTACTTC. Translation: CASSLVLAAYEQYF.

The chain recombines TRBV18 with TRBJ2-1; 12 nucleotides line up with TRBD2. The CDR3 has 16 residues. Trimming at V came to 2 bases and at J to 7 bases, leaving 6 bases not matched to a gene. The germline CDR1 and CDR2 sequences are KGHSH and LQKENI. The CDR3 spells CASSPVTSGGRNEQFF. CDR3 nucleotide sequence: TGTGCCAGCTCACCAGTGACTAGCGGGGGTAGAAATGAGCAGTTCTTC.